This T cell receptor (beta chain) was sequenced in a study of CD4 T cells in relation to SARS-CoV-2 and coronaviruses. Study summary: PBMCs were cultured with antigen for about eleven days before TCR beta sequencing.

The assay was immunoSEQ multiplex PCR, and TCRdb's table has in-frame clones only and misses some. Counted here are about 20,000 clones, more than 60% occurring once; the ten biggest clones make up about 15%. Comments on this clone: What it binds is not known.

Trimming removed 1 base from V and 5 bases from J, with 6 bases in between. CDR3 size: 12 residues. CDR1 and CDR2 (germline): SGHDN, FVKESK. Unexposed donor CD4+ T cells date from about 2010-2018, before the COVID-19 pandemic. CD4+ T cells were isolated from the cells after around 9 days of culture. Source material: CD4+ T cells from PBMCs, cultured in vitro. The sequence was obtained from a human donor in good health. The rearrangement uses TRBV14 and TRBJ2-7; D unresolved. This CDR3 is CASSQVSHEQYF. The CDR3 nucleotides are TGTGCCAGCAGCCAAGTTTCCCACGAGCAGTACTTC. The full variable domain, with the rest looked up from reference TRBV14 and TRBJ2-7, is EAGVTQFPSHSVIEKGQTVTLRCDPISGHDNLYWYRRVMGKEIKFLLHFVKESKQDESGMPNNRFLAERTGGTYSTLKVQPAELEDSGVYFCASSQVSHEQYFGPGTRLTVT.